The clone carrying this TCR beta chain was picked up many times. The data derive from a study of human T cells and chemical hapten exposure. Study information: Upper inner arm skin measuring about 2 cm by about 2 cm received 2% DPC for sensitization.

Germline V gene sequence: CDR1 SGHTA, CDR2 FQGNSA. The CDR3 is 16 residues long. V shed 5 bases and J 0 bases; nucleotides not matched to a gene: 5. In the source study's methods: A typical sample had some 96,000 TCRs, with about 23,224 to 700,000 overall. One entry per CDR3 protein, called by TCRdb with MiXCR from the RACE reads. TCRdb's processing, not the study's, gives the V and J calls here. The repertoire consists of 50,000 to 65,000 distinct CDR3 sequences, with about 9.4% occurring once and the leading ten covering around 15%. Time point here: pre-sensitization, week 0. The treatment is: therapeutic diphenylcyclopropenone sensitization with weekly scalp DPC.

The chain recombines TRBV7-2 with TRBJ2-2; TRBD2 matches 8 bases. Here the sequenced sample was whole blood, taken in connection with sensitization to the hapten diphenylcyclopropenone (DPC). This clonotype was sampled from a woman aged 40 to 55 with alopecia areata. Some clones in this sample may be carry-over from other donors' samples. In nucleotides, the CDR3 is TGTGCCAGCAGCCGCCGGGGGGGATCGAACACCGGGGAGCTGTTTTTT. This encodes CASSRRGGSNTGELFF.